A single sample is the source of the 25 T cell receptor beta chains below, sequenced in a study of T cell responses to AZD1222 COVID-19 vaccine. Using immunoSEQ multiplex PCR, the repertoire was profiled, and TCRdb retains in-frame clones only, with some absent. The table records about 120,000 clones, about 86% of them present only once. The specimen comprised peripheral blood, sampled on day 0 of AZD1222 vaccination. These receptors all stem from an adult in good health.

This clone was detected once. V is TRBV27 and J is TRBJ2-7, with D maybe TRBD2 (5 bases). The CDR3 runs to 14 residues. V lost 2 bases and J lost 4, with 12 bases in between. The germline gives CDR1 MNHEY, CDR2 SMNVEV (reference sequence). The CDR3 DNA reads as TGTGCCAGCAGTTTAACCGCGGGTGTGTACGAGCAGTACTTC. It yields the protein CASSLTAGVYEQYF.

The chain joins TRBV7-9 to TRBJ2-2, with TRBD1 matching 7 bases. Per germline, CDR1 SEHNR and CDR2 FQNEAQ (reference sequence). The CDR3 totals 15 residues. V dropped 5 bases and J dropped 10; count of bases not matched to a gene: 13. The CDR3 here is CASSQVSTGIVELFF. CDR3 DNA: TGTGCCAGCAGCCAAGTCTCGACAGGGATTGTGGAGCTGTTTTTT.

The count of this clone is one. The chain carries TRBV4-1 and TRBJ1-2; D might be TRBD1 (6 bases). Germline loops: CDR1 MGHRA, CDR2 YSYEKL. The CDR3 covers 16 residues. Trimming pared 3 bases from V and 4 bases from J, leaving 18 bases between. The CDR3 loop reads CASSQAGTGISYGYTF. The CDR3 DNA reads as TGCGCCAGCAGCCAGGCTGGAACAGGGATATCCTATGGCTACACCTTC.

The genes are TRBV7-9 and TRBJ2-2; D might be TRBD1 or TRBD2, each matching 5 bases. Germline lookup yields CDR1 SEHNR and CDR2 FQNEAQ (reference sequence). V dropped 4 bases and J dropped 3 bases, with 9 bases sitting between them. The CDR3 is 14 residues long. Here the CDR3 DNA reads TGTGCCAGCAGCTCCCAGGGAGACACCGGGGAGCTGTTTTTT. This gives the protein CASSSQGDTGELFF.

A remark on this clone: Additional DNA sequences in this sample encode the identical CDR3. This chain uses TRBV12-3 or TRBV12-4 with TRBJ2-1, with D possibly being TRBD2 (5 bases). The CDR3 runs 11 residues. V was trimmed by 6 bases and J by 6 bases, leaving 6 bases between them. The CDR3, as DNA: TGTGCCAGCAGCAGCGGCAATGAGCAGTTCTTC. Its protein is CASSSGNEQFF.

The gene calls are TRBV20-1 and TRBJ1-5, with D maybe TRBD1 (5 bases). Per germline, CDR1 DFQATT and CDR2 SNEGSKA (reference sequence). The CDR3 totals 15 residues. V was clipped by 3 bases and J by 2 bases, with 14 bases between them. As DNA, the CDR3 is TGCAGTGCTAGTCCTGGGGGTCTCGGCAATCAGCCCCAGCATTTT. This gives the protein CSASPGGLGNQPQHF.

V usage is TRBV5-1 and J usage is TRBJ2-1, with D possibly TRBD2 on 5 matching bases. The CDR3 sequence is 12 residues long. The V gene lost 0 bases and the J gene lost 7 bases, with 5 bases spanning the gap. Germline CDR1 and CDR2: SGHRS and YFSETQ. This CDR3 is CASSLAGNEQFF. Written as DNA, the CDR3 is TGCGCCAGCAGCTTGGCGGGGAATGAGCAGTTCTTC.

This clone was observed once. The V call is TRBV28, the J call TRBJ2-7; 7 nucleotides line up with TRBD1. The CDR3 has 15 amino acids. V was pared by 1 base and J by 7 bases, with 10 bases of the junction left unmatched. Germline V gene lookup returns CDR1 MDHEN and CDR2 SYDVKM. The CDR3 DNA sequence: TGTGCCAGCAGTTTATTCGGAGGACAGGCCCGGGAGCAGTACTTC. Amino acid sequence: CASSLFGGQAREQYF.

Only a few counts were recorded for this clone. CDR3 residues: CASSQESIHPCGYTF. The CDR3 coding sequence is TGTGCCAGCAGCCAAGAAAGTATACACCCCTGCGGCTACACCTTC. The chain employs TRBV3-1 (or the pseudogene TRBV3-2) and TRBJ1-2; D gene ambiguous. Germline values: CDR1 LGHDT, CDR2 YNNKEL (reference sequence). Between the trimmed V and J ends, which lost 0 bases and 8 bases, there was a span of 16 bases. The CDR3 runs 15 residues.

This clone came up once. This chain links TRBV28 with TRBJ1-2, with D possibly being TRBD1 (5 bases). Germline V gene lookup returns CDR1 MDHEN and CDR2 SYDVKM. The CDR3 totals 15 residues. V lost 5 bases to trimming and J lost 4 bases, with 17 bases between them. CDR3 amino acids: CASSTLLGRTYGYTF. The DNA of the CDR3 is TGTGCCAGCAGTACACTATTGGGACGGACCTATGGCTACACCTTC.

The rearrangement joins TRBV5-1 to TRBJ2-1; 14 nucleotides agree with TRBD2. Losses at the gene ends were 3 bases for V and 15 bases for J; bases not matched to a gene: 8. This CDR3 has 14 amino acids. Germline-derived CDR1 and CDR2 are SGHRS and YFSETQ. The CDR3 region is CASSSSGTSGSWFF. CDR3 sequence (DNA): TGCGCCAGCAGCTCATCCGGGACTAGCGGGAGTTGGTTCTTC.

This clone appeared a single time. The V call is TRBV5-1, the J call TRBJ2-7, with unresolved D. Deletions cut 3 bases from V and 3 bases from J, with 7 bases between. The CDR3 has 12 amino acids. Germline V gene data show CDR1 as SGHRS and CDR2 as YFSETQ. The CDR3 nucleotides are TGCGCCAGCAGCTCTGGGGACTACGAGCAGTACTTC. This sequence encodes CASSSGDYEQYF.

The chain employs TRBV7-2 and TRBJ2-7; 10 nucleotides line up with TRBD1. The trim removed 3 bases at V and 6 bases at J, leaving 2 bases unmatched. CDR1 is SGHTA and CDR2 is FQGNSA in the germline V gene. The CDR3 length is 13 residues. The DNA for the CDR3 is TGTGCCAGCAGCTTGGGGACAGGGGCCGAGCAGTACTTC. This encodes CASSLGTGAEQYF.

With respect to this clone: This same CDR3 is encoded by further DNA sequences in the sample. The V call is TRBV9, the J call TRBJ2-1; D remains ambiguous. V lost 0 bases to trimming and J lost 0 bases, with 7 bases between them. This CDR3 is built from 15 residues. The germline V gene encodes CDR1 SGDLS and CDR2 YYNGEE. The chain's CDR3 is CASSVVGSSYNEQFF. CDR3 DNA: TGTGCCAGCAGCGTAGTGGGTAGCTCCTACAATGAGCAGTTCTTC.

This chain joins TRBV18 and TRBJ2-7; D not certain. Looked up from germline, CDR1 is KGHSH and CDR2 is LQKENI. The CDR3 covers 12 residues. Trimming took 0 bases from V and 6 from J, leaving 6 bases between them. CDR3 DNA sequence: TGTGCCAGCTCACCACCCAAGGGCGAGCAGTACTTC. It codes for CASSPPKGEQYF.

The J gene is TRBJ1-1, the V gene TRBV2; no definite D call. CDR1 SNHLY and CDR2 FYNNEI come from the germline V gene. The CDR3 length is 17 residues. V was cut by 6 bases and J by 5 bases, with 25 bases left in between. The CDR3 nucleotides are TGTGCCAGCAGCTTAATAACCTCCGGGCAGATCGGGACTGAAGCTTTCTTT. Translation: CASSLITSGQIGTEAFF. The full variable domain, in which reference TRBV2 and TRBJ1-1 provide the parts outside the CDR3, is EPEVTQTPSHQVTQMGQEVILRCVPISNHLYFYWYRQILGQKVEFLVSFYNNEISEKSEIFDDQFSVERPDGSNFTLKIRSTKLEDSAMYFCASSLITSGQIGTEAFFGQGTRLTVV.

The rearrangement links TRBV7-9 to TRBJ2-1; D tentatively reads TRBD1 or TRBD2 (6 bases each). Germline values: CDR1 SEHNR, CDR2 FQNEAQ (reference sequence). This CDR3 spans 15 amino acids. Trimming took 5 bases from V and 5 from J, leaving 16 bases between them. Here the CDR3 DNA reads TGTGCCAGCAGCCCTGTTGGGGGGCTGAACAATGAGCAGTTCTTC. The encoded protein is CASSPVGGLNNEQFF. The variable domain in full, with the rest retrieved from reference TRBV7-9 and TRBJ2-1, is DTGVSQNPRHKITKRGQNVTFRCDPISEHNRLYWYRQTLGQGPEFLTYFQNEAQLEKSRLLSDRFSAERPKGSFSTLEIQRTEQGDSAMYLCASSPVGGLNNEQFFGPGTRLTVL.

The chain combines TRBV24-1 with TRBJ1-2; D might be TRBD1 (6 bases). Deletions cut 0 bases from V and 6 bases from J, with 10 bases between. The CDR3 length is 14 residues. CDR1 and CDR2 (germline): KGHDR, SFDVKD. CDR3 nucleotides: TGTGCCACCAGTGATTTGGGACGGGGGCATGGCTACACCTTC. It translates to CATSDLGRGHGYTF.

This clone was recorded a few times. The rearrangement uses TRBV3-1 (or the pseudogene TRBV3-2) and TRBJ1-5; 8 bases agree with TRBD1. Per the germline V gene, CDR1 is LGHDT and CDR2 is YNNKEL (reference sequence). V was clipped by 6 bases and J by 7 bases; unmatched bases: 11. The CDR3 contains 15 residues. The CDR3 reads CASSHSDRDGQPQHF. CDR3 in DNA: TGTGCCAGCAGTCACTCGGACAGGGACGGCCAGCCCCAGCATTTT.

The chain links TRBV5-4 to TRBJ1-1; a possible D gene is TRBD1 (6 bases). CDR1 is SGHNT, CDR2 YYREEE, per germline (reference sequence). CDR3 size: 13 residues. Trimming took 4 bases from V and 4 from J, leaving 11 bases between them. The CDR3 loop reads CASSLGGSTEAFF. In DNA, the CDR3 is TGTGCCAGCAGCCTAGGGGGAAGCACTGAAGCTTTCTTT. Filled out from reference TRBV5-4 and TRBJ1-1, the complete variable domain reads ETGVTQSPTHLIKTRGQQVTLRCSSQSGHNTVSWYQQALGQGPQFIFQYYREEENGRGNFPPRFSGLQFPNYSSELNVNALELDDSALYLCASSLGGSTEAFFGQGTRLTVV.

This sequence joins TRBV3-1 (or the pseudogene TRBV3-2) and TRBJ2-5; TRBD2 aligns across 9 bases. The CDR3 length is 14 residues. Germline V gene data show CDR1 as LGHDT and CDR2 as YNNKEL (reference sequence). The V segment lost 5 bases and the J segment 3 bases; nucleotides outside the gene matches: 4. The CDR3: CASSDRLAEETQYF. Written as DNA, the CDR3 is TGTGCCAGCAGCGACCGACTAGCGGAAGAGACCCAGTACTTC.

The rearrangement joins TRBV19 to TRBJ1-1; tentatively, D is TRBD1 (6 bases). From germline, CDR1 is LNHDA and CDR2 SQIVND (reference sequence). CDR3 length: 14 amino acids. With 3 bases removed from V and 1 base from J, the gap between germline ends came to 9 bases. The chain's CDR3 is CASSIGTKNTEAFF. In nucleotides, the CDR3 is TGTGCCAGTAGTATTGGGACAAAGAACACTGAAGCTTTCTTT.

The V gene is TRBV6-5, the J gene TRBJ2-1; 7 nucleotides align to TRBD1. V lost 5 bases to trimming and J lost 7 bases; unmatched junction nucleotides: 11. The CDR3 length is 15 residues. Germline CDR1 MNHEY, CDR2 SVGAGI. CDR3 amino acids: CASSPPRQGGNEQFF. The CDR3, as DNA: TGTGCCAGCAGTCCCCCGAGACAGGGCGGAAATGAGCAGTTCTTC.

The CDR3 here is CASSTPGILAKNIQYF. The CDR3 region has the DNA TGTGCCAGCAGTACCCCAGGGATCTTAGCCAAAAACATTCAGTACTTC. The gene calls are TRBV28 and TRBJ2-4, with D possibly TRBD1 on 5 matching bases. Trimming took 5 bases from V and 0 from J, leaving 14 bases between them. Germline assignment: CDR1 MDHEN and CDR2 SYDVKM. CDR3 length: 16 amino acids.

Here the CDR3 DNA reads TGTGCCAGTAGTATAGTTCTTTGGCGACAGGGTGGCAAAAACATTCAGTACTTC. Residues: CASSIVLWRQGGKNIQYF. The J gene is TRBJ2-4, the V gene TRBV19, with 7 bases identical to TRBD1. V gave up 1 base and J gave up 3 bases; unmatched junction bases: 12. The CDR3 consists of 18 residues. Germline CDR1 reads LNHDA; CDR2 reads SQIVND (reference sequence).